Presented here are 18 T cell receptor beta chains from one specimen sequenced in a study of blood T cell repertoires in COVID-19 (dated by TCRdb to between 2020 and 2021). Library creation used the immunoSEQ multiplex PCR assay. Held by TCRdb, this immuneACCESS table contains in-frame sequences only and omits some clones. Under half of the omission traces to an unresolved V gene where checked; the cause of the rest is unknown. For this sample there are approximately 250,000 clones; about 88% appear just once. Together, the top ten hold around 3.6% of the sample. What was sequenced was peripheral blood. The receptors stem from a man younger than 35 with active or convalescent COVID-19.

This clone was seen just once. V is TRBV6-5 and J is TRBJ2-3; 7 nucleotides agree with TRBD2. The junction had 9 bases not matched to a gene; V was cut back by 5 bases and J by 4 bases. Germline loops: CDR1 MNHEY, CDR2 SVGAGI. This CDR3 is built from 15 residues. CDR3: CASSQTSEGADTQYF. The CDR3 DNA reads TGTGCCAGCAGTCAAACTAGCGAAGGAGCAGATACGCAGTATTTT.

The J gene is TRBJ1-4, the V gene TRBV9; 7 bases are shared with TRBD1. CDR3 length: 16 amino acids. CDR1 SGDLS and CDR2 YYNGEE come from the germline V gene. V shed 3 bases and J 7 bases; nucleotides not matched to a gene: 12. The CDR3, as DNA: TGTGCCAGCAGCGCCGGACCTGACAGGGTGCCTGAAAAACTGTTTTTT. Translated: CASSAGPDRVPEKLFF.

The rearrangement uses TRBV5-6 and TRBJ2-1; tentative D call: TRBD2 (6 bases). V gave up 3 bases and J gave up 0 bases, with 7 bases separating them. The germline gives CDR1 SGHDT, CDR2 YYEEEE. The CDR3 totals 14 residues. CDR3 bases: TGTGCCAGCAGCTGGCGGGACTCCTACAATGAGCAGTTCTTC. It encodes CASSWRDSYNEQFF.

The V call is TRBV19, the J call TRBJ2-3, with 8 bases lining up with TRBD2. V lost 4 bases to trimming and J lost 6 bases; unmatched junction nucleotides: 6. CDR3 size: 14 residues. Per the germline V gene, CDR1 is LNHDA and CDR2 is SQIVND (reference sequence). The CDR3 DNA sequence: TGTGCCAGTAGTACCAGCGGGAGATGGGATACGCAGTATTTT. Translation gives CASSTSGRWDTQYF.

V is TRBV9 and J is TRBJ1-3; 8 bases are a match to TRBD1. This CDR3 is 16 amino acids long. Germline V lookup: CDR1 SGDLS, CDR2 YYNGEE. V lost 3 bases, J lost 4 bases, and 9 bases stayed unmatched. The CDR3, as DNA: TGTGCCAGCAGCGCCAAACAGGGGGGAAAAGGAAACACCATATATTTT. It codes for CASSAKQGGKGNTIYF.

This sequence joins TRBV19 and TRBJ1-3; D call uncertain. Deletions cut 4 bases from V and 2 bases from J, with 9 bases between. CDR1 and CDR2 (germline): LNHDA, SQIVND (reference sequence). CDR3 length equals 14 residues. CDR3 sequence (DNA): TGTGCCAGTAGTACCCAGTTGCCTGGAAACACCATATATTTT. It yields the protein CASSTQLPGNTIYF.

This sequence joins TRBV2 and TRBJ1-5; TRBD1 matches at 9 bases. Per the germline V gene, CDR1 is SNHLY and CDR2 is FYNNEI. After removal of 4 bases from V and 7 bases from J, the junction contained 8 bases not matched to a gene. This CDR3 comprises 15 residues. The CDR3 is CASSGPGQGFQPQHF. The CDR3 nucleotides read TGTGCCAGCAGTGGACCGGGACAGGGATTCCAGCCCCAGCATTTT.

The rearrangement joins TRBV5-1 to TRBJ2-3; 8 bases are shared with TRBD2. Unmatched junction bases numbered 6, after V lost 0 bases and J lost 3 bases. The CDR3 consists of 16 residues. Germline values: CDR1 SGHRS, CDR2 YFSETQ. CDR3 in amino acids: CASSLGSGTRTDTQYF. The CDR3 DNA follows: TGCGCCAGCAGCTTGGGATCGGGGACTAGAACAGATACGCAGTATTTT.

The rearrangement joins TRBV7-2 to TRBJ2-3; the D is unclear. The germline CDR1 and CDR2 sequences are SGHTA and FQGNSA. The CDR3 extends over 12 amino acids. V was cut by 3 bases and J by 4 bases, with 5 bases left in between. The CDR3 spells CASSFSADTQYF. CDR3 coding DNA: TGTGCCAGCAGCTTCTCTGCAGATACGCAGTATTTT.

The chain uses TRBV24-1 and TRBJ2-3; 7 bases fit TRBD2. Germline-derived CDR1 and CDR2 are KGHDR and SFDVKD. The CDR3 totals 16 residues. The junction had 12 bases not matched to a gene; V was cut back by 7 bases and J by 3 bases. The CDR3 DNA follows: TGTGCCACCAGCGCGGCTGGGCTAGCGGATACAGATACGCAGTATTTT. Its protein is CATSAAGLADTDTQYF.

A single count supports this clone. The rearrangement links TRBV12-3 or TRBV12-4 to TRBJ1-1; D ambiguous. The CDR3 consists of 13 residues. V gave up 2 bases and J gave up 8 bases, with 12 bases separating them. DNA of the CDR3: TGTGCCAGCAGTTTAAAAGCCCCCGGGGAAGCTTTCTTT. It specifies CASSLKAPGEAFF.

This rearrangement joins TRBV28 to TRBJ1-5, with D uncertain. The CDR3 length is 12 residues. V lost 7 bases and J 5 bases, leaving 9 bases between the germline ends. Germline V gene data show CDR1 as MDHEN and CDR2 as SYDVKM. The DNA for the CDR3 is TGTGCCAGCAACGATGAGGATCAGCCCCAGCATTTT. Translating gives CASNDEDQPQHF.

The chain uses TRBV12-3 or TRBV12-4 and TRBJ2-1; D is ambiguous. This CDR3 contains 13 residues. With 0 bases removed from V and 5 bases from J, the gap between germline ends came to 5 bases. The CDR3 reads CASSLAENNEQFF. In DNA form, the CDR3 reads TGTGCCAGCAGTTTAGCTGAGAACAATGAGCAGTTCTTC.

The chain recombines TRBV7-8 with TRBJ2-1; D call uncertain. The length of the CDR3 is 15 residues. Germline CDR1 and CDR2: SGHVS and FQNEAQ. Trimming took 3 bases from V and 3 from J, leaving 12 bases between them. CDR3 nucleotides: TGTGCCAGCAGCTTTGGTATAGCTGGCTACAATGAGCAGTTCTTC. Its translation: CASSFGIAGYNEQFF.

The chain combines TRBV4-2 with TRBJ2-2, with 7 nucleotides matching TRBD2. Germline V gene sequence: CDR1 LGHNA, CDR2 YNFKEQ. The CDR3 extends over 16 amino acids. The trim removed 0 bases at V and 6 bases at J, leaving 7 bases unmatched. CDR3 sequence reads: CASSQDGGSGAGELFF. Written as DNA, the CDR3 is TGTGCCAGCAGCCAAGATGGGGGGAGCGGGGCCGGGGAGCTGTTTTTT.

The V and J genes are TRBV2 and TRBJ1-5; D is unclear. Trimming took off 7 bases at V and 7 bases at J, with 11 bases between the two ends. Germline V gene sequence: CDR1 SNHLY, CDR2 FYNNEI. This CDR3 contains 12 residues. The CDR3: CASNLGEQPQHF. The DNA for the CDR3 is TGTGCCAGCAATCTCGGGGAGCAGCCCCAGCATTTT.

The chain has TRBV6-5 and TRBJ1-5; 8 bases are a match to TRBD1. This CDR3 contains 14 residues. The V gene end was trimmed by 5 bases and the J gene end by 7 bases; junction bases not matched to a gene: 7. Per the germline V gene, CDR1 is MNHEY and CDR2 is SVGAGI. In DNA, the CDR3 is TGTGCCAGCAGTCCTCAGGGGGCGCAACAGCCCCAGCATTTT. It yields the protein CASSPQGAQQPQHF.

The chain is built from TRBV4-3 and TRBJ2-2; TRBD1 aligns across 7 bases. The CDR3 totals 17 residues. The V segment lost 1 base and the J segment 5 bases; nucleotides outside the gene matches: 10. Per germline, CDR1 LGHNA and CDR2 YSLEER. The CDR3 DNA reads as TGCGCCAGCAGCCAAGTTCGCCTTAAACAGGGGACCGGGGAGCTGTTTTTT. Amino acid sequence: CASSQVRLKQGTGELFF.